This T cell receptor (beta chain) was captured in a study of blood T cell repertoires in COVID-19. Deletions cut 5 bases from V and 6 bases from J, with 20 bases between. The CDR3 totals 15 residues. CDR1 LNHDA and CDR2 SQIVND come from the germline V gene (reference sequence). As originally analysed: For nucleated cells, counts were estimated from reference gene primer amplification. Measured with immunoSEQ multiplex PCR; TCRdb has only the in-frame clones, and not every one. That table gives V, J and clone size, and the DNA gave D and trimming. The table has roughly 350,000 clones, around 85% seen once. There are a few counts of this clone.

The source material was peripheral blood. The gene calls are TRBV19 and TRBJ2-7; D may be TRBD1 (7 bases). The sequence was obtained from a young woman with acute or convalescent COVID-19. CDR3 region: CASSPPPGGSGEQYF. DNA for the CDR3: TGTGCCAGTAGTCCACCCCCAGGGGGGTCGGGCGAGCAGTACTTC. Complete variable domain (other parts from reference TRBV19 and TRBJ2-7): DGGITQSPKYLFRKEGQNVTLSCEQNLNHDAMYWYRQDPGQGLRLIYYSQIVNDFQKGDIAEGYSVSREKKESFPLTVTSAQKNPTAFYLCASSPPPGGSGEQYFGPGTRLTVT.